The clone carrying this T cell receptor beta chain appeared many times. What it binds is not known. A much more abundant neighbour one base away suggests this may be a read error. Sample time point: newly diagnosed GD, antithyroid drugs for less than 3 months. There was RNA extracted from PBMCs, and the TCR library was made from it. Arm-PCR of CDR3 regions and iRepertoire HTBI primers were used to build TCR beta libraries. Each CDR3 protein gets one entry after TCRdb re-called the multiplex PCR reads with MiXCR. The data contain 530,000 or so distinct CDR3 sequences, 16% of them singletons. This record comes from a study of regulatory T cells in long-lasting Graves disease. Study-wide background: Under 3 months of antithyroid drugs had been taken by newly diagnosed Graves' patients. Whole-study results and caveats: The number of shared public clonotypes was higher in persistent patients (approximately 3,000) than new patients (966).

Trimming took off 4 bases at V and 7 bases at J, with 3 bases between the two ends. Germline CDR1 reads SGHKS; CDR2 reads YYEKEE (reference sequence). The CDR3 contains 10 residues. These data are also associated with another study on T cells in Graves' hyperthyroidism and ophthalmopathy.

The sequence derives from a man aged 18-30 years with Graves disease. The gene calls are TRBV5-5 and TRBJ2-1, with D hard to call. Sequenced here: peripheral blood mononuclear cells (PBMCs), sampled at new diagnosis, from a patient treated with antithyroid drugs. Here the CDR3 DNA reads TGTGCCAGCAGCGGGAATGAGCAGTTCTTC. Protein product: CASSGNEQFF.